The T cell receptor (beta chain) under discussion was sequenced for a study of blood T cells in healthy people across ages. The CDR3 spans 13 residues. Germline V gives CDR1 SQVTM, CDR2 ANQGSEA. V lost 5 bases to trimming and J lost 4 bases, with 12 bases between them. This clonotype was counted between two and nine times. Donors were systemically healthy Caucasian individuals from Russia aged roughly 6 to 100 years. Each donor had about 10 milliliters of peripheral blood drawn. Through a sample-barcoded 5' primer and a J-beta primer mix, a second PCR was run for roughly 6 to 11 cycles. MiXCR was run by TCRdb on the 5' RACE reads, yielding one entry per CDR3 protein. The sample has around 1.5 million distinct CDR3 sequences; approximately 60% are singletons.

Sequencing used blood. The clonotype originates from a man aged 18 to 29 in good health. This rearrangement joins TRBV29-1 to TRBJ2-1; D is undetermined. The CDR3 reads CSVLQYTYNEQFF. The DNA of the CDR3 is TGCAGCGTTCTACAGTACACTTACAATGAGCAGTTCTTC.